Reported below is one T cell receptor beta chain. Its antigen target is currently unknown. No base-level quality is on record; no much larger clone is a single base apart. The data belong to a study of shared clonotypes between healthy human individuals (dated by TCRdb to 2019 to 2021). Some background on the complete study: The cohort comprised a couple of women and three men aged 18 to 49 years. For each donor, three plates each were used for CD4 naive and CD4 memory, two plates were used for CD8 naive, and one plate was used for CD8 memory. To estimate repertoire size and how much clonotype sharing occurs between individuals, the study deeply sequenced the blood TCR repertoires of 4 to 6 healthy adults. Libraries were prepared and TCR repertoires were sequenced by different laboratories using diverse techniques, in order to increase sequencing depth and limit assay-specific biases. Each donor's leukapheresis produced roughly between roughly 0.85 and 10 billion PBMCs.

For the CD8 naive samples, CD45RO-negative cells were positively selected for CCR7, yielding a CD45RA+CCR7+ population from which TemRA cells were excluded. The donors were healthy, HIV-negative adults who had no recently reported acute infections or vaccinations. Every donor was a Caucasian adult living in Nashville, Tennessee, USA. Blood was collected by leukapheresis, and PBMCs were isolated by Ficoll-Histopaque density gradient centrifugation and then cryopreserved in liquid nitrogen vapor phase. Analytical flow cytometry was used to check the purity and quantity of each magnetically sorted T cell population. From each sorted fraction, genomic DNA was isolated and quantified by UV absorbance on a Nanodrop 2000c. Via the germline V gene, CDR1 is SGHDT and CDR2 YYEEEE. The trim is 1 base for V and 8 bases for J, with a gap of 12 bases between the germline ends. Inclusive of the bounding cysteine and phenylalanine, the CDR3 is 13 residues long. Just the 39-base CDR3 DNA is kept, in frame starting at base 1.

TCR CDR3 regions were amplified from genomic DNA by multiplex PCR using the deep immunoSEQ assay. Extracted genomic DNA from each cell subset was distributed evenly across all wells of several immunoSEQ 96-well plates, and each plate was treated as a replicate. For sorted subsets, each replicate PCR was loaded with approximately 200 ng genomic DNA, equivalent to about 30,000 T cell genomes. The purified libraries were quantified using a Qubit 3.0 fluorometer, sized with a Bioanalyzer 2100, and then quantified again using the KAPA Library Quantification kit. Every immunoSEQ 96-well plate was sequenced on a dedicated single-read 150-cycle Illumina NextSeq 550 flow cell. Turning to the authors' computational methods: The immunoSEQ output contained only junctional sequences without quality scores, so filtering could not match that applied to full-length reads. To assign V/J genes and CDR3, sequences were annotated against IMGT germline references using PyIR, a Python wrapper for IgBLAST v1.9. Any read was removed if the V/J assignment was weak (E-value above 1e-6), the CDR3 was missing, or the read contained stop codons, out-of-frame junctions, or ambiguous translated residues. V3J clonotypes were defined by identical inferred V gene, J gene, and CDR3 amino acid sequence. The percentage overlap between two repertoires was calculated by dividing the number of shared unique clonotypes by the size of the smaller repertoire. Repertoire richness was assessed with RTK rarefaction, the Chao1 estimator, and Recon v2.1 estimates of unobserved clonotypes. Generation probabilities were computed with OLGA for all TCRbeta clonotypes obtained by the gDNA method from several donors. TCRdb's version of the immuneACCESS table is confined to in-frame rearrangements and falls short of the full clone set. An unresolved V gene accounts for under half of the shortfall where checked; the remainder is of unknown origin. The D gene and trimming were derived from the DNA, and the V and J assignments and clone size from that table. In all, the sample holds approximately 2,000,000 clones, and about 94% of those were seen once. Together, the top ten hold around 1.7% of the sample.

General findings and caveats noted by the study authors: Naive subsets generally had larger estimated clonotype richness than memory subsets. Rarefaction of sorted-subset datasets indicated incomplete sequencing despite the large sequencing depth. About 5% of naive CD4, roughly 3.5% of naive CD8, approximately 2.2% of memory CD4, and 0.35% to 0.5% of memory CD8 clonotypes were shared across a few donors. Only blood was sampled, and tissue TCR repertoires likely differ from those in blood. Pairwise subsampling indicated that sequencing depth was expected to affect the degree of clonotype sharing among donors. The genetic and exposure-history diversity represented was limited by the small number of donors. Clonotypes shared by all four sorted-subset donors showed higher generation probabilities than non-shared clonotypes.

The chain is made from TRBV5-6 and TRBJ1-1; tentative D gene TRBD1, with 6 bases matching. Specimen: naive CD8+ T cells from PBMCs. The sample's cell subset or site label is to be understood as: CD45RA+CCR7+. This clonotype originated in a man aged 18 to 35 in good health. Some clones in this sample may be carry-over from other donors' samples. CDR3 reads: CASSLTGPREAFF. The bases are TGTGCCAGCAGCTTGACAGGGCCACGGGAAGCTTTCTTT.